A selection of T cell receptor beta chains follows, all from one sample in a study of blood T cell repertoires in COVID-19. TCRdb's table, derived via immunoSEQ multiplex PCR, lists solely in-frame clones and lacks some. Among around 200,000 clones, about 83% were seen once, and the ten largest hold roughly 1.2%. The sequenced sample was peripheral blood. The receptor source for this set is a woman aged 25 to 45 with COVID-19, enrolled during active disease. The CDR3 runs from the conserved cysteine through the conserved F or W. Fields, in order: V gene, D gene, clone size, J gene, CDR3 protein, CDR3 DNA. D genes are given only for firm matches. Size tells how often a clone was seen (once, few, many) or the class of an expanded clone, and some rows leave it out.

TRBV6-2/TRBV6-3,TRBD2,.,TRBJ2-1,CASSYTPPGTSGKNEQFF,TGTGCCAGCAGTTACACCCCGCCGGGGACTAGCGGGAAAAATGAGCAGTTCTTC
TRBV25-1,TRBD1,.,TRBJ1-1,CASSVYRDSFNTEAFF,TGTGCCAGCAGTGTTTACCGGGACAGCTTCAACACTGAAGCTTTCTTT
TRBV5-1,.,.,TRBJ1-2,CASSLNGGQNYGYTF,TGCGCCAGCAGCTTGAACGGTGGGCAGAACTATGGCTACACCTTC
TRBV6-2/TRBV6-3,TRBD1,few,TRBJ2-7,CASSYTGQGREQYF,TGTGCCAGCAGTTACACTGGACAGGGCCGCGAGCAGTACTTC
TRBV9,TRBD1,.,TRBJ1-2,CASSVSGQASYGYTF,TGTGCCAGCAGCGTCTCGGGACAGGCGTCCTATGGCTACACCTTC
TRBV5-1,TRBD1,once,TRBJ2-7,CASSSTTGEYAEQYF,TGCGCCAGCAGCTCTACGACAGGGGAATACGCCGAGCAGTACTTC
TRBV6-5,.,few,TRBJ2-2,CASSYYGPGELFF,TGTGCCAGCAGTTACTATGGGCCCGGGGAGCTGTTTTTT
TRBV7-9,.,few,TRBJ2-7,CASSQRTEEQYF,TGTGCCAGCAGCCAACGAACGGAGGAGCAGTACTTC
TRBV18,.,.,TRBJ2-7,CASSPRIGRAYEQYF,TGTGCCAGCTCACCACGTATCGGTCGGGCCTACGAGCAGTACTTC
TRBV7-9,.,.,TRBJ2-3,CASSRSLSSQDYRGDTQYF,TGTGCCAGCAGCCGAAGTTTATCATCTCAGGACTATCGAGGAGATACGCAGTATTTT
TRBV21-1,.,once,TRBJ2-7,CARVRQSPSYEQYF,TGTGCCAGAGTCAGGCAGTCACCCTCCTACGAGCAGTACTTC
TRBV7-7,TRBD2,.,TRBJ2-2,CASSSPGLAGEGGTGELFF,TGTGCCAGCAGCTCACCGGGACTAGCGGGAGAGGGCGGCACCGGGGAGCTGTTTTTT
TRBV18,.,.,TRBJ2-7,CASSPTDRISEQYF,TGTGCCAGCTCTCCTACCGACAGGATCAGCGAGCAGTACTTC
TRBV9,.,.,TRBJ2-1,CASSVGSGSYNEQFF,TGTGCCAGCAGCGTAGGATCGGGCTCCTACAATGAGCAGTTCTTC